This TCR beta chain was documented in a study of blood T cell repertoires in COVID-19. This CDR3 contains 14 residues. The germline gives CDR1 MNHEY, CDR2 SVGAGI. The ends lost 6 bases at V and 8 bases at J; junction bases unmatched: 10. TCRdb's table, derived via immunoSEQ multiplex PCR, lists solely in-frame clones and lacks some. The sample consists of about 150,000 clones, 80% to 90% of them appearing once. The V and J genes are TRBV6-5 and TRBJ1-2; the match to TRBD1 covers 9 bases. Sequenced material: peripheral blood. This receptor was obtained from a woman in her 70s who had recovered from COVID-19. This CDR3 reads CASSLRDRDGGYTF. DNA of the CDR3: TGTGCCAGCAGCCTCCGGGACAGGGACGGCGGCTACACCTTC.